This T cell receptor (beta chain) was identified during a study of T cell changes during pregnancy in multiple sclerosis. The V and J ends lost 4 bases and 0 bases respectively, with 10 bases between them. In germline, CDR1 is SGHVS, CDR2 FQNEAQ. The CDR3 sequence is 15 residues long. Only in-frame clones appear in the TCRdb table, and some are missing; sequencing was by immunoSEQ multiplex PCR. This table has more than 60,000 clones, around nine tenths appearing once. The sample in question was peripheral blood, obtained before pregnancy. The receptor comes from a female donor with multiple sclerosis, enrolled in a pregnancy study. This chain links TRBV7-8 with TRBJ1-5; no definite D call. The CDR3 DNA sequence: TGTGCCAGCAGCTCAGGAGGCGGTAGCAATCAGCCCCAGCATTTT. Translation gives CASSSGGGSNQPQHF.